By proportion, the clone carrying this TCR beta chain is medium-sized. TCRdb re-analysed the PCR reads in MiXCR, keeping a single row per CDR3 protein. The sample holds more than 900 distinct CDR3 sequences, less than 20% seen once. This sample is part of a study of immune characterization of retroperitoneal liposarcoma. V was trimmed by 1 base and J by 10 bases, leaving 20 bases between them. The CDR3 consists of 16 residues. Germline CDR1 is SGHTA and CDR2 is FQGNSA. This rearrangement joins TRBV7-2 to TRBJ2-1; the D call may be TRBD1 or TRBD2 (7 bases each). This TCR was recovered from a male donor with retroperitoneal liposarcoma. The sequenced sample was tumor tissue. The CDR3 sequence is CASSLGAPGGGYEQFF. The CDR3, as DNA: TGTGCCAGCAGCTTAGGGGCCCCAGGGGGGGGCTACGAGCAGTTCTTC.